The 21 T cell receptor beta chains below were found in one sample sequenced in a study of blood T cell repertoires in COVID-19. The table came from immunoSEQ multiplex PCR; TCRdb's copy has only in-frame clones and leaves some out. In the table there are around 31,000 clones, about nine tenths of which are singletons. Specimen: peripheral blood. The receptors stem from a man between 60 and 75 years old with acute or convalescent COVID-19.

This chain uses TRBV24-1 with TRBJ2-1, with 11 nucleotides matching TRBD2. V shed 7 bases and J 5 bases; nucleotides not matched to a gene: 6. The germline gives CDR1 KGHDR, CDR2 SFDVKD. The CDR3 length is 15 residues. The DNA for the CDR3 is TGTGCCACCAGGAACGGACTAGCGGGCAACAATGAGCAGTTCTTC. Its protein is CATRNGLAGNNEQFF.

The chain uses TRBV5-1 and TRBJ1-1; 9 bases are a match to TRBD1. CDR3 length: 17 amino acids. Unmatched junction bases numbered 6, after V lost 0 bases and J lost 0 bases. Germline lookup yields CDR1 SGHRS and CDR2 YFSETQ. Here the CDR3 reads CASSLAGQGFVNTEAFF. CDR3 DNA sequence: TGCGCCAGCAGCTTGGCGGGACAGGGTTTCGTGAACACTGAAGCTTTCTTT.

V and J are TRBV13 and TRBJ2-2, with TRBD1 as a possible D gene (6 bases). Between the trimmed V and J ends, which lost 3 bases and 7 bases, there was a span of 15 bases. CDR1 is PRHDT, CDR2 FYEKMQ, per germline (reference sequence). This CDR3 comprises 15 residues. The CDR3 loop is CASSFVRGPHGELFF. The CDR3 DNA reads TGTGCCAGCAGCTTCGTCAGGGGCCCCCACGGGGAGCTGTTTTTT.

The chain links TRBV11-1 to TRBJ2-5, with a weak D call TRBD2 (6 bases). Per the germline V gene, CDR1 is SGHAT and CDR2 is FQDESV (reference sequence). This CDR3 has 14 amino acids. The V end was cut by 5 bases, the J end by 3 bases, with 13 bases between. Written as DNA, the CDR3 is TGTGCCAGCAGCGGATTGAGGAGGGAAGAGACCCAGTACTTC. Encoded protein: CASSGLRREETQYF.

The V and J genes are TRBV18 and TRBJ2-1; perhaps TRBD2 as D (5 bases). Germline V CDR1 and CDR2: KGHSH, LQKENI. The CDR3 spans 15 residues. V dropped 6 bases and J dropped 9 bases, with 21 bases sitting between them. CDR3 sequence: CASSGGARRIGEQFF. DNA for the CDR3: TGTGCCAGCTCCGGAGGTGCCCGAAGGATTGGTGAGCAGTTCTTC.

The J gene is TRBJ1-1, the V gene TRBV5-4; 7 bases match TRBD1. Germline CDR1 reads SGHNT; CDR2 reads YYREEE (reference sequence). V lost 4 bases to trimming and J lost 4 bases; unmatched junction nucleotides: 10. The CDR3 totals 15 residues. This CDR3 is CASSDPTGAVTEAFF. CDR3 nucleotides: TGTGCCAGCAGCGACCCTACAGGGGCGGTCACTGAAGCTTTCTTT.

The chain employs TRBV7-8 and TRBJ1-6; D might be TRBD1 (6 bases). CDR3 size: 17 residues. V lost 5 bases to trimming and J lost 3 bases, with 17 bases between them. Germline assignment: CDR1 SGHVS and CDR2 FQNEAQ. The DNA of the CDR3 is TGTGCCAGCAGCCAGGCAAAACAGGGTGTCTATAATTCACCCCTCCACTTT. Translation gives CASSQAKQGVYNSPLHF.

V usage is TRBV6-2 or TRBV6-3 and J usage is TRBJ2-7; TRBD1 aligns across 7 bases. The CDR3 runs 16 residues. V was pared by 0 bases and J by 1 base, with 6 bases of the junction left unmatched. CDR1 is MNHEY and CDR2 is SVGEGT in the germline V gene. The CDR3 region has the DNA TGTGCCAGCAGTTACTCCCTCGAGACAGGGTCCTACGAGCAGTACTTC. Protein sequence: CASSYSLETGSYEQYF.

Here the CDR3 reads CASSGTGQTLAETQYF. The DNA for the CDR3 is TGCGCCAGCAGCGGGACGGGACAGACGTTGGCGGAGACCCAGTACTTC. The chain links TRBV5-1 to TRBJ2-5, with 7 bases that match TRBD1. Per the germline V gene, CDR1 is SGHRS and CDR2 is YFSETQ. J was trimmed by 5 bases and V by 4 bases; bases with no gene match: 14. The length of the CDR3 is 16 residues.

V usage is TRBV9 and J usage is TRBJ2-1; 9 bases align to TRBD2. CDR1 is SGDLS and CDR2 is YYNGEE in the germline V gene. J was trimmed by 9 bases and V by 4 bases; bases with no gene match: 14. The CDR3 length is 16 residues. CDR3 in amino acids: CASSNRGEREVAEQFF. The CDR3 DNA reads TGTGCCAGCAGCAACCGGGGGGAGCGGGAGGTGGCTGAGCAGTTCTTC.

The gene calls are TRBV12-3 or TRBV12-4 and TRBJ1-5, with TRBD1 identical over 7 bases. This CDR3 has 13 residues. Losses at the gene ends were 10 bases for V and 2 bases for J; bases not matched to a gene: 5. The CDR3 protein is CATAGGGNQPQHF. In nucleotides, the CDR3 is TGTGCCACCGCAGGGGGTGGCAATCAGCCCCAGCATTTT.

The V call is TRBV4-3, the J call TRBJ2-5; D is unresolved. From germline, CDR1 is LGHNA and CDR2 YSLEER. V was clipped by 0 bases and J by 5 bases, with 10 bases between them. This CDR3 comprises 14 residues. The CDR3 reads CASSQDLNRETQYF. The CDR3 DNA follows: TGCGCCAGCAGCCAAGATCTGAACCGGGAGACCCAGTACTTC.

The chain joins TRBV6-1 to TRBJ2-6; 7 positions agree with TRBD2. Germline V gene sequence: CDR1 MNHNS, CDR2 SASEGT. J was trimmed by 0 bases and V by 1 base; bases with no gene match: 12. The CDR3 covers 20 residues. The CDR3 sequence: CASSEGGGAFYRSGANVLTF. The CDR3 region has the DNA TGTGCCAGCAGTGAAGGGGGGGGAGCCTTCTATCGCTCTGGGGCCAACGTCCTGACTTTC.

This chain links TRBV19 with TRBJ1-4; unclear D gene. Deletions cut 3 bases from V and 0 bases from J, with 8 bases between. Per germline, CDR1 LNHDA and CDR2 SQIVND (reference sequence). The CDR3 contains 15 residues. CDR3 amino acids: CASSIRTPTNEKLFF. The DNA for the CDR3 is TGTGCCAGTAGTATCCGGACTCCAACTAATGAAAAACTGTTTTTT.

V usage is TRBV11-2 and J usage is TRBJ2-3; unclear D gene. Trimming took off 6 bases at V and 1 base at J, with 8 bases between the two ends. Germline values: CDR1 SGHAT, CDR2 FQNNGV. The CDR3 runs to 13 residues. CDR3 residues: CASRVGGTDTQYF. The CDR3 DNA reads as TGTGCCAGCAGGGTAGGAGGCACAGATACGCAGTATTTT.

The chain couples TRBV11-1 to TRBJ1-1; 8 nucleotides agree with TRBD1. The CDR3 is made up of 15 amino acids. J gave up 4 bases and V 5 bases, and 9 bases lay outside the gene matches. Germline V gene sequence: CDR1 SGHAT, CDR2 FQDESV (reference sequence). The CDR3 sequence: CASSPSAGGITEAFF. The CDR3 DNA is TGTGCCAGCAGCCCAAGCGCAGGGGGCATCACTGAAGCTTTCTTT.

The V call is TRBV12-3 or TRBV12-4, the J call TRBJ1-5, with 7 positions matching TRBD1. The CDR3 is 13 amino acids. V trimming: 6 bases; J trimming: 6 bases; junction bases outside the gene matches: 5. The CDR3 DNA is TGTGCCAGCAGCATGACAGGGAGTCAGCCCCAGCATTTT. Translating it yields CASSMTGSQPQHF.

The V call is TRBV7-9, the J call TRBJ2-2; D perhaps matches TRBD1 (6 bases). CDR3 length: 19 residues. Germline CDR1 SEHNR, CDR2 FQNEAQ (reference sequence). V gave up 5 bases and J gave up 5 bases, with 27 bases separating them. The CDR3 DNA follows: TGTGCCAGCAGCCCCTTAGGTTTTAAGGGACACCCCCCGACCGGGGAGCTGTTTTTT. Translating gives CASSPLGFKGHPPTGELFF.

CDR3 protein: CASSSSGTEDEKLFF. Here the CDR3 DNA reads TGTGCCAGCAGCAGCTCCGGGACTGAGGATGAAAAACTGTTTTTT. The chain is built from TRBV6-5 and TRBJ1-4, with TRBD1 as a possible D gene (5 bases). V lost 6 bases, J lost 6 bases, and 17 bases lay in between. CDR3 length: 15 residues. CDR1 MNHEY and CDR2 SVGAGI come from the germline V gene.

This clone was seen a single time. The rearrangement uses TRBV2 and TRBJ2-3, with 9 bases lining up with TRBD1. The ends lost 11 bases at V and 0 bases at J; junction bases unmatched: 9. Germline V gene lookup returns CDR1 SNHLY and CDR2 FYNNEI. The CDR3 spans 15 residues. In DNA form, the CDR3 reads TGTGCCTCCATGCACAGGGGGCTGAGCACAGATACGCAGTATTTT. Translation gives CASMHRGLSTDTQYF.

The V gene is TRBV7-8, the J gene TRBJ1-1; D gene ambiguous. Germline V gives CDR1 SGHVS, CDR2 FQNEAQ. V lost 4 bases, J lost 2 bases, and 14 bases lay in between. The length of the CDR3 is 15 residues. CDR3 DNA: TGTGCCAGCAGCTCCACCAACCTAGGAAACACTGAAGCTTTCTTT. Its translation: CASSSTNLGNTEAFF.